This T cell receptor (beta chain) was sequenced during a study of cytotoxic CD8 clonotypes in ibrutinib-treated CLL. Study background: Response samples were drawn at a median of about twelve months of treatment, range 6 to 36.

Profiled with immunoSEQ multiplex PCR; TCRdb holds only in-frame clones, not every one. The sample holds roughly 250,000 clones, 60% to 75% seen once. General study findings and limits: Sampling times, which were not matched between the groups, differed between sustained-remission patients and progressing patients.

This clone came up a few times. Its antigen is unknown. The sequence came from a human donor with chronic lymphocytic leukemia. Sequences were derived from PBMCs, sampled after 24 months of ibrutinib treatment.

The CDR3 spells CAWSVPGTGQPQHF. CDR3 sequence (DNA): TGTGCCTGGAGTGTCCCTGGGACGGGTCAGCCCCAGCATTTT. The V call is TRBV30, the J call TRBJ1-5; TRBD1 is a possible D gene (5 bases). Trimming took off 0 bases at V and 6 bases at J, with 12 bases between the two ends. The germline V gene encodes CDR1 GTSNPN and CDR2 SVGIG (reference sequence). The CDR3 has 14 amino acids.